These T cell receptor beta chains were read from a single sample in a study of metastatic and nonmetastatic thyroid tumors. TCRdb recomputed clones from the PCR reads via MiXCR. The data show 15,000 or so clones, 3% to 4% seen once. The sample was tumor tissue. The receptors stem from a female donor with papillary thyroid cancer or a benign thyroid nodule (not recorded which). Some clones in this sample may be carry-over from other donors' samples. The CDR3 runs from the conserved cysteine through the conserved F or W. A D gene is named only where the DNA matches it firmly. Clone size is not always given. Where it is, it says once, few, many or a class for expanded clones.

abundance: .; d_gene: .; j_gene: TRBJ2-7; v_gene: TRBV27; CDR3aa: CASSRQVSGYEQYF; CDR3nt: TGTGCCAGCAGCCGACAGGTTTCGGGCTACGAGCAGTACTTC
abundance: .; d_gene: .; j_gene: TRBJ2-3; v_gene: TRBV6-1; CDR3aa: CASEGIRGTDTQYF; CDR3nt: TGTGCCTCCGAGGGAATTCGGGGCACAGATACGCAGTATTTT
abundance: few; d_gene: TRBD2; j_gene: TRBJ2-2; v_gene: TRBV20-1; CDR3aa: CSASSGENTGELFF; CDR3nt: TGCAGTGCTTCTAGCGGGGAGAACACCGGGGAGCTGTTTTTT
abundance: .; d_gene: .; j_gene: TRBJ1-2; v_gene: TRBV7-2; CDR3aa: CASSLAALYGHTF; CDR3nt: TGTGCCAGCAGCTTAGCGGCGTTATATGGCCACACCTTC
abundance: medium-sized; d_gene: .; j_gene: TRBJ2-7; v_gene: TRBV20-1; CDR3aa: CSAKFSGSRNSYEQYF; CDR3nt: TGCAGTGCTAAGTTCTCGGGTAGCCGAAACTCCTACGAGCAGTACTTC
abundance: .; d_gene: .; j_gene: TRBJ2-7; v_gene: TRBV6-1; CDR3aa: CASGRNYEQHF; CDR3nt: TGTGCCAGCGGGAGAAACTACGAGCAGCACTTC
abundance: .; d_gene: TRBD1; j_gene: TRBJ2-7; v_gene: TRBV28; CDR3aa: CASSPRTGAYEQYF; CDR3nt: TGTGCCAGCAGCCCCAGGACAGGGGCCTACGAGCAGTACTTC
abundance: few; d_gene: .; j_gene: TRBJ2-7; v_gene: TRBV24-1; CDR3aa: CATSDAPMSVEQYF; CDR3nt: TGTGCCACCAGTGATGCCCCGATGTCGGTCGAGCAGTACTTC
abundance: .; d_gene: TRBD2; j_gene: TRBJ2-7; v_gene: TRBV20-1; CDR3aa: CSAGGTSGSLGEQYF; CDR3nt: TGCAGTGCTGGCGGGACTAGCGGGAGCTTGGGAGAGCAGTACTTC
abundance: few; d_gene: TRBD1; j_gene: TRBJ1-4; v_gene: TRBV28; CDR3aa: CASSSVHRGGPNEKLFF; CDR3nt: TGTGCCAGCAGTTCCGTCCACAGGGGAGGACCTAATGAAAAACTGTTTTTT
abundance: few; d_gene: .; j_gene: TRBJ1-1; v_gene: TRBV6-1; CDR3aa: CASSEDHLRESEAFF; CDR3nt: TGTGCCAGCAGTGAAGATCACCTCAGGGAGTCTGAAGCTTTCTTT
abundance: few; d_gene: .; j_gene: TRBJ2-2; v_gene: TRBV6-2/TRBV6-3; CDR3aa: CASSRIENTGELFF; CDR3nt: TGTGCCAGCAGTCGGATCGAGAACACCGGGGAGCTGTTTTTT
abundance: .; d_gene: TRBD1; j_gene: TRBJ1-1; v_gene: TRBV7-2; CDR3aa: CASSFTQGAKTEAFF; CDR3nt: TGTGCCAGCAGCTTCACCCAGGGGGCGAAGACTGAAGCTTTCTTT
abundance: .; d_gene: .; j_gene: TRBJ2-3; v_gene: TRBV6-2/TRBV6-3; CDR3aa: CASSDLQGVDTQYF; CDR3nt: TGTGCCAGCAGTGACCTACAGGGTGTGGATACGCAGTATTTT
abundance: few; d_gene: TRBD1; j_gene: TRBJ1-1; v_gene: TRBV27; CDR3aa: CASEPIQRGLGTEAFF; CDR3nt: TGTGCCAGCGAACCGATACAGAGGGGGCTGGGCACTGAAGCTTTCTTT
abundance: .; d_gene: TRBD1; j_gene: TRBJ2-7; v_gene: TRBV28; CDR3aa: CASSLHLGQGTYEQYF; CDR3nt: TGTGCCAGCAGTTTACATTTGGGACAGGGGACCTACGAGCAGTACTTC
abundance: few; d_gene: TRBD2; j_gene: TRBJ2-3; v_gene: TRBV5-1; CDR3aa: CASSRDHTRTSRDTQYF; CDR3nt: TGCGCCAGCAGCCGAGATCACACACGGACTAGCAGGGATACGCAGTATTTT